This T cell receptor beta chain comes out of a study of beta chain features in type 1 diabetes. Broader study findings: More deletions and fewer insertions at VDJ junctions were seen in type 1 diabetes patients. Still unanswered here is whether HLA type influences TCRB rearrangement.

Sequencing targeted expressed TCRB transcripts, as all isolated RNA had been reverse transcribed. Method: immunoSEQ multiplex PCR; TCRdb's copy keeps in-frame clones and lacks some. The sample gives about 400,000 clones, 10% to 15% of which show up once; around 0.02% is in the top ten. Germline loops: CDR1 GTSNPN, CDR2 SVGIG (reference sequence). CDR3 length: 14 amino acids. V was cut by 3 bases and J by 0 bases, with 9 bases left in between. This clone has more than one count but fewer than ten. Its antigen remains unidentified. The sample holds other DNA sequences that translate to the same CDR3. Via the markers CD45RO/CCR7/CD25/CD127/CD95/CD27, stem cell-like memory, regulatory, central memory and naive CD4+ cells were sorted.

The J gene is TRBJ1-5, the V gene TRBV30, with D possibly matching TRBD1 (5 bases). This receptor was identified in a man aged 18 to 29 in good health. Source material: naive CD4+ T cells from blood. For the CDR3, the DNA is TGTGCCTGGAGCGAGGGACTTAGCAATCAGCCCCAGCATTTT. Translation gives CAWSEGLSNQPQHF.